A single sample is the source of the 18 T cell receptor beta chains below, sequenced in a study of T-cell reconstitution after alpha-beta-depleted transplantation in children. Unique molecular identifiers tagged the TCRbeta library. TCRdb recomputed calls from the PCR reads with MiXCR, one row per CDR3 protein. The table records about a million distinct CDR3 sequences, around 30% of them present only once. Sequences were derived from PBMCs, mostly from graft donor cells, sampled 360 days after TCRalphabeta/CD19-depleted stem cell transplant. Source of these receptors: a boy younger than two who had a stem cell transplant for SCID, so the T cells may come from the graft donor.

The V gene is TRBV6-1, the J gene TRBJ1-5, with TRBD1 as a possible D gene (6 bases). CDR1 and CDR2 from the germline V gene are MNHNS and SASEGT. Between the trimmed V and J ends, which lost 6 bases and 7 bases, there was a span of 16 bases. There are 14 residues in the CDR3. The CDR3 protein is CASSPAGAGQPQHF. The CDR3 DNA reads as TGTGCCAGCAGCCCGGCGGGGGCTGGACAGCCCCAGCATTTT.

This rearrangement joins TRBV7-9 to TRBJ1-1; 7 nucleotides match TRBD1. The V gene end was trimmed by 3 bases and the J gene end by 8 bases; junction bases not matched to a gene: 12. Germline V CDR1 and CDR2: SEHNR, FQNEAQ (reference sequence). CDR3 length: 15 amino acids. This chain's CDR3 is CASSFEPNPGQEAFF. The CDR3 bases are TGTGCCAGCAGCTTCGAACCGAACCCGGGACAGGAAGCTTTCTTT.

This clonotype was recorded a few times. The chain couples TRBV20-1 to TRBJ2-1, with D perhaps given as TRBD1 or TRBD2 (5 bases each). From germline, CDR1 is DFQATT and CDR2 SNEGSKA (reference sequence). The V end was cut by 1 base, the J end by 8 bases, with 12 bases between. This CDR3 region has 13 residues. The CDR3 loop is CSARGDLFDEQFF. The CDR3 DNA reads TGCAGTGCTAGAGGGGACCTCTTTGATGAGCAGTTCTTC.

The CDR3 DNA reads as TGCAGTGCTAGAGCTTACACCGGGGAGCTGTTTTTT. It yields the protein CSARAYTGELFF. The chain carries TRBV20-1 and TRBJ2-2; D call uncertain. CDR1 is DFQATT, CDR2 SNEGSKA, per germline (reference sequence). The CDR3 is 12 residues long. V was trimmed by 1 base and J by 3 bases, leaving 3 bases between them.

The chain is built from TRBV5-1 and TRBJ2-5; D might be TRBD2 (6 bases). This CDR3 has 15 amino acids. Germline V gives CDR1 SGHRS, CDR2 YFSETQ. Trimming took off 4 bases at V and 6 bases at J, with 19 bases between the two ends. CDR3 DNA: TGCGCCAGCAGCGTCAGCGGGCTTTGGGCAAAGACCCAGTACTTC. This gives the protein CASSVSGLWAKTQYF.

This clonotype was seen a handful of times. This chain links TRBV5-5 with TRBJ2-5; 7 nucleotides agree with TRBD1. This CDR3 region has 14 residues. CDR1 and CDR2 (germline): SGHKS, YYEKEE (reference sequence). V lost 5 bases, J lost 12 bases, and 16 bases stayed unmatched. The DNA for the CDR3 is TGTGCCAGCAGGCAGGGGGACCCCCAGTGGCCAGAGTACTTC. Amino acid sequence: CASRQGDPQWPEYF.

This chain links TRBV12-3 or TRBV12-4 with TRBJ2-3, with 10 bases matching TRBD1. V gave up 5 bases and J gave up 2 bases; unmatched junction bases: 4. CDR3 length: 15 amino acids. CDR3 amino acids: CASSTGQGDTDTQYF. CDR3 in DNA: TGTGCCAGCAGTACAGGACAGGGGGACACAGATACGCAGTATTTT.

The CDR3 spells CASSPSGRAPLYEQYF. Written as DNA, the CDR3 is TGTGCCAGTAGCCCGTCGGGGCGCGCCCCCCTCTACGAGCAGTACTTC. The rearrangement links TRBV19 to TRBJ2-7; possibly TRBD1 or TRBD2 for D (5 bases each). Deletions cut 6 bases from V and 3 bases from J, with 21 bases between. Germline lookup yields CDR1 LNHDA and CDR2 SQIVND (reference sequence). This CDR3 comprises 16 residues.

This clonotype was counted only a few times. The chain links TRBV20-1 to TRBJ2-1, with TRBD2 matching over 11 bases. V shed 3 bases, J shed 10 bases, and the junction held 11 bases outside the gene matches. The CDR3 is 15 amino acids. Germline CDR1 DFQATT, CDR2 SNEGSKA (reference sequence). CDR3 amino acids: CSASSSSGGFKEQFF. The CDR3 nucleotides are TGCAGTGCTAGTTCTTCTAGCGGGGGGTTTAAGGAGCAGTTCTTC.

V usage is TRBV28 and J usage is TRBJ2-1; 11 positions agree with TRBD1. The trim removed 4 bases at V and 9 bases at J, leaving 11 bases unmatched. The V gene's germline CDR1 is MDHEN and CDR2 SYDVKM. The CDR3 length is 16 residues. CDR3 coding DNA: TGTGCCAGCAGTTCGGACAGGGGGCCGTCTCGGGGTGAGCAGTTCTTC. It yields the protein CASSSDRGPSRGEQFF.

This clonotype has a handful of counts. This chain uses TRBV20-1 with TRBJ2-3, with 9 bases lining up with TRBD1. Germline V lookup: CDR1 DFQATT, CDR2 SNEGSKA (reference sequence). The V gene end was trimmed by 3 bases and the J gene end by 3 bases; junction bases not matched to a gene: 7. The CDR3 has 15 residues. This CDR3 is CSASMWDRETDTQYF. Written as DNA, the CDR3 is TGCAGTGCTAGCATGTGGGACAGGGAAACAGATACGCAGTATTTT.

The DNA for the CDR3 is TGTGCCATCAGTCACTCTTTGGGACAGGGGGCCGAAGAGCAGTACTTC. Protein product: CAISHSLGQGAEEQYF. This chain joins TRBV10-3 and TRBJ2-7; 12 bases are shared with TRBD1. The CDR3 contains 16 residues. Trimming cost V 5 bases and J 7 bases; bases outside gene matches: 12. Germline V lookup: CDR1 ENHRY, CDR2 SYGVKD.

The genes are TRBV15 and TRBJ2-7, with D perhaps TRBD1 or TRBD2 (5 bases each). The germline V and J ends were trimmed by 3 bases and 3 bases, with 21 bases remaining between them. The CDR3 covers 17 residues. CDR1 and CDR2 (germline): LNHNV, YYDKDF (reference sequence). The CDR3 DNA reads TGTGCCACCAGCAGCTCGACCGGCCGGGACGGACTCTACGAGCAGTACTTC. It yields the protein CATSSSTGRDGLYEQYF.

The gene calls are TRBV5-5 and TRBJ2-1; perhaps TRBD2 as D (5 bases). The CDR3 is 13 residues long. Germline assignment: CDR1 SGHKS and CDR2 YYEKEE (reference sequence). Between the trimmed V and J ends, which lost 4 bases and 3 bases, there was a span of 8 bases. The CDR3: CASSNRDYNEQFF. The DNA for the CDR3 is TGTGCCAGCAGCAACCGGGACTACAATGAGCAGTTCTTC.

J is TRBJ2-5 and V is TRBV4-2; D not certain. Germline lookup yields CDR1 LGHNA and CDR2 YNFKEQ. Trimming took off 0 bases at V and 5 bases at J, with 7 bases between the two ends. CDR3 size: 13 residues. The CDR3 DNA reads TGTGCCAGCAGCCAAGAAGCTCACGAGACCCAGTACTTC. It codes for CASSQEAHETQYF.

Ten or more counts support this clonotype. This chain connects TRBV5-1 to TRBJ1-6; no definite D call. CDR1 is SGHRS, CDR2 YFSETQ, per germline. The V end lost 3 bases, the J end lost 4 bases, and 5 bases lay between the germline ends. The CDR3 runs 13 residues. CDR3 nucleotide sequence: TGCGCCAGCAGCTATGATTATAATTCACCCCTCCACTTT. Its translation: CASSYDYNSPLHF.

This clonotype was counted only a few times. The rearrangement links TRBV6-1 to TRBJ1-4; possible D gene TRBD1, 6 bases. V was trimmed by 6 bases and J by 5 bases, leaving 13 bases between them. Germline lookup yields CDR1 MNHNS and CDR2 SASEGT. The CDR3 sequence is 14 residues long. The CDR3 loop is CASRADRRNEKLFF. CDR3 sequence (DNA): TGTGCCAGCAGGGCCGACAGGCGGAATGAAAAACTGTTTTTT.

The chain couples TRBV6-2 or TRBV6-3 to TRBJ1-1; 7 nucleotides align to TRBD1. V lost 10 bases and J lost 1; bases outside the gene matches: 9. The CDR3 runs to 14 residues. CDR1 MNHEY and CDR2 SVGEGT come from the germline V gene. The CDR3 DNA sequence: TGTGCCACCAACGGGGGACAGTCGAACACTGAAGCTTTCTTT. It encodes CATNGGQSNTEAFF.